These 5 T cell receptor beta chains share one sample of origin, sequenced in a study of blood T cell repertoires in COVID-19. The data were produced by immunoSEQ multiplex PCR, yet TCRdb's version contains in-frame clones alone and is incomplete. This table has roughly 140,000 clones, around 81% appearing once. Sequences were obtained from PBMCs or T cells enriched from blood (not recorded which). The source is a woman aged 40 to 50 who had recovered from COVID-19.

The chain's CDR3 is CASGLSSEGYNYGYTF. The CDR3 nucleotides are TGTGCTAGTGGTTTGTCCTCTGAGGGTTATAACTATGGCTACACCTTC. The genes are TRBV12-5 and TRBJ1-2; the D is unclear. The CDR3 has 16 amino acids. Germline values: CDR1 LGHNT, CDR2 FRNRAP. The germline V and J ends were trimmed by 2 bases and 1 base, with 14 bases remaining between them.

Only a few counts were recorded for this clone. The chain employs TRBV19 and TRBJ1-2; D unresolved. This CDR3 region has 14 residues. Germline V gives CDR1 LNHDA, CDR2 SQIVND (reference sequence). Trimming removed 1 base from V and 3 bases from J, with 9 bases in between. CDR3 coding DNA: TGTGCCAGTAGTATAGTGGAGGGCTACTATGGCTACACCTTC. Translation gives CASSIVEGYYGYTF.

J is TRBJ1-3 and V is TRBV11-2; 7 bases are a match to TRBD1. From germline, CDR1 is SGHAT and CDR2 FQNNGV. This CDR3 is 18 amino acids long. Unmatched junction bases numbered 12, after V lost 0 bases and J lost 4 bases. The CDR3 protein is CASSLDRPRQGAGNTIYF. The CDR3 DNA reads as TGTGCCAGCAGCTTAGATAGGCCCCGACAGGGTGCGGGAAACACCATATATTTT.

Here the CDR3 reads CASRPGQGDTEAFF. The DNA for the CDR3 is TGTGCCAGCAGGCCGGGACAGGGAGACACTGAAGCTTTCTTT. The chain couples TRBV6-5 to TRBJ1-1; 9 positions match TRBD1. The CDR3 is made up of 14 amino acids. J was trimmed by 3 bases and V by 6 bases; bases with no gene match: 5. CDR1 and CDR2 (germline): MNHEY, SVGAGI.

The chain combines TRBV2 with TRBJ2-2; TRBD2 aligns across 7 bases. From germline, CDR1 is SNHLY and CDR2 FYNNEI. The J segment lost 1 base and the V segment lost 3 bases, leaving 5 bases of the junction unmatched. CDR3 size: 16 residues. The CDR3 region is CASSDGDYMNTGELFF. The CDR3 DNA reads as TGTGCCAGCAGTGATGGGGACTACATGAACACCGGGGAGCTGTTTTTT.